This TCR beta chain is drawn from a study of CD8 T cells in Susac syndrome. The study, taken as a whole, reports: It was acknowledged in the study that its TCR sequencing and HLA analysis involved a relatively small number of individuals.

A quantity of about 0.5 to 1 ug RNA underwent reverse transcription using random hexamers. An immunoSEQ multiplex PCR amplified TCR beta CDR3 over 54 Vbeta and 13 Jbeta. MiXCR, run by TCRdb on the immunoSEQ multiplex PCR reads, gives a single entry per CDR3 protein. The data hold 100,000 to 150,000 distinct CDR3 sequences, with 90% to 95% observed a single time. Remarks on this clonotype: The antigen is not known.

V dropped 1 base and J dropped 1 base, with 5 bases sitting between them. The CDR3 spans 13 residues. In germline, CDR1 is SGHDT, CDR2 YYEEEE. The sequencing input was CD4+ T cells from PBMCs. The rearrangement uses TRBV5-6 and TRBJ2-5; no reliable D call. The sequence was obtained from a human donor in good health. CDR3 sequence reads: CASSLQLQETQYF. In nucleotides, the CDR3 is TGTGCCAGCAGCTTGCAACTCCAAGAGACCCAGTACTTC. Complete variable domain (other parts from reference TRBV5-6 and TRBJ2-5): DAGVTQSPTHLIKTRGQQVTLRCSPKSGHDTVSWYQQALGQGPQFIFQYYEEEERQRGNFPDRFSGHQFPNYSSELNVNALLLGDSALYLCASSLQLQETQYFGPGTRLLVL.